The 9 T cell receptor beta chains below were found in one sample sequenced in a study of shared clonotypes between healthy human individuals. Method: immunoSEQ multiplex PCR; TCRdb's copy keeps in-frame clones and lacks some. The sample holds 950,000 to 1,100,000 clones, roughly 80% seen once. Sequencing was performed on memory CD4+ T cells sorted from blood. As for subset: CD45RA-negative fraction. These receptors were obtained from a man between 18 and 29 years old in good health.

This clone has just one count. The V and J genes are TRBV7-2 and TRBJ1-3; 7 nucleotides match TRBD1. The CDR3 runs 16 residues. V shed 5 bases, J shed 0 bases, and the junction held 7 bases outside the gene matches. The germline CDR1 and CDR2 sequences are SGHTA and FQGNSA. CDR3 coding DNA: TGTGCCAGCAGCATGGGACAGATGAGCTCTGGAAACACCATATATTTT. It specifies CASSMGQMSSGNTIYF.

V is TRBV28 and J is TRBJ1-1, with a tentative D call TRBD1 (6 bases). Germline V lookup: CDR1 MDHEN, CDR2 SYDVKM. The CDR3 length is 14 residues. V gave up 1 base and J gave up 6 bases, with 12 bases separating them. In DNA form, the CDR3 reads TGTGCCAGCAGTTTATTGGCGGGGGCAGCTGAAGCTTTCTTT. Translated, it gives CASSLLAGAAEAFF. The full variable domain, rest sourced from reference TRBV28 and TRBJ1-1, is DVKVTQSSRYLVKRTGEKVFLECVQDMDHENMFWYRQDPGLGLRLIYFSYDVKMKEKGDIPEGYSVSREKKERFSLILESASTNQTSMYLCASSLLAGAAEAFFGQGTRLTVV.

This chain uses TRBV4-3 with TRBJ1-4; D possibly corresponds to TRBD1 (5 bases). Germline CDR1 LGHNA, CDR2 YSLEER. V gave up 4 bases and J gave up 4 bases, with 10 bases separating them. The CDR3 has 14 amino acids. Here the CDR3 DNA reads TGCGCCAGCAGCCCAGGGTACTATAATGAAAAACTGTTTTTT. Translated, it gives CASSPGYYNEKLFF.

The chain uses TRBV27 and TRBJ2-3; a weak D match, TRBD1 (5 bases). This CDR3 has 15 residues. The germline V and J ends were trimmed by 7 bases and 0 bases, with 14 bases remaining between them. Germline loops: CDR1 MNHEY, CDR2 SMNVEV (reference sequence). The CDR3 DNA is TGTGCCAGCATGGGGCGGAGTCGTAGCACAGATACGCAGTATTTT. It codes for CASMGRSRSTDTQYF.

This clone was picked up many times. The V gene is TRBV5-1, the J gene TRBJ2-3, with D tentatively TRBD1 (5 bases). The CDR3 has 14 amino acids. Germline assignment: CDR1 SGHRS and CDR2 YFSETQ. The ends were cut back, 2 bases at V and 4 bases at J, with 11 bases in the middle. The CDR3 nucleotides read TGCGCCAGCAGCTTTTTTACAGGCCCAGATACGCAGTATTTT. Translation gives CASSFFTGPDTQYF.

The genes are TRBV7-8 and TRBJ1-1, with D uncertain. The CDR3 spans 14 residues. CDR1 and CDR2 (germline): SGHVS, FQNEAQ. Trimming removed 1 base from V and 0 bases from J, with 6 bases in between. CDR3 nucleotide sequence: TGTGCCAGCAGCTTAGTAACTATGAACACTGAAGCTTTCTTT. This gives the protein CASSLVTMNTEAFF.

There are a few counts of this clone. The chain joins TRBV7-6 to TRBJ1-4, with 7 bases matching TRBD1. The CDR3 has 16 residues. CDR1 and CDR2 (germline): SGHVS, FNYEAQ. Unmatched junction bases numbered 11, after V lost 2 bases and J lost 8 bases. DNA for the CDR3: TGTGCCAGCAGCTTAACCGACAGGGTACAGGACGAAAAACTGTTTTTT. This encodes CASSLTDRVQDEKLFF. The whole variable domain, remainder taken from reference TRBV7-6 and TRBJ1-4, is GAGVSQSPRYKVTKRGQDVALRCDPISGHVSLYWYRQALGQGPEFLTYFNYEAQQDKSGLPNDRFSAERPEGSISTLTIQRTEQRDSAMYRCASSLTDRVQDEKLFFGSGTQLSVL.

This chain joins TRBV2 and TRBJ1-6; the D is unclear. V lost 4 bases, J lost 7 bases, and 17 bases lay in between. The length of the CDR3 is 16 residues. Germline lookup yields CDR1 SNHLY and CDR2 FYNNEI. As DNA, the CDR3 is TGTGCCAGCAGTGCGGGCGGAGCGGGCCGCAATTCACCCCTCCACTTT. Translating it yields CASSAGGAGRNSPLHF.

The chain is built from TRBV28 and TRBJ2-5; 10 positions agree with TRBD1. CDR3 length equals 16 residues. The trim removed 3 bases at V and 6 bases at J, leaving 10 bases unmatched. From germline, CDR1 is MDHEN and CDR2 SYDVKM. The CDR3: CASSLRWTGGFKTQYF. The CDR3 DNA reads TGTGCCAGCAGTTTGAGGTGGACAGGGGGTTTCAAGACCCAGTACTTC.